These 8 T cell receptor beta chains were all obtained from the same sample, sequenced in a study of T cell responses to AZD1222 COVID-19 vaccine. Sequenced by immunoSEQ multiplex PCR; TCRdb stores in-frame clones only, minus some. Of 140,000 to 150,000 clones listed, about 93% were seen once; the top ten hold roughly 3.7%. The sequenced sample was peripheral blood, obtained on day 0 of AZD1222 vaccination. The receptors derive from an adult in good health.

In DNA form, the CDR3 reads TGCGCCAGCAGTGGATACCAAAGGGAGCAGTTCTTC. This translates into CASSGYQREQFF. This chain connects TRBV10-2 to TRBJ2-1; no reliable D call. Trimming pared 4 bases from V and 10 bases from J, leaving 11 bases between. This CDR3 is 12 amino acids long. CDR1 and CDR2 from the germline V gene are WSHSY and SAAADI.

The chain couples TRBV11-3 to TRBJ2-7; unclear D gene. Germline V gives CDR1 SGHNT, CDR2 YENEEA. V was cut by 1 base and J by 2 bases, with 12 bases left in between. The CDR3 is 15 residues long. CDR3 region: CASSLGPSETYEQYF. In DNA, the CDR3 is TGTGCCAGCAGCTTAGGACCCTCGGAAACCTACGAGCAGTACTTC.

The chain links TRBV5-4 to TRBJ2-1, with 11 nucleotides matching TRBD2. The CDR3 extends over 12 amino acids. CDR1 and CDR2 (germline): SGHNT, YYREEE (reference sequence). Trimming removed 3 bases from V and 10 bases from J; junction bases left unmatched: 0. In DNA form, the CDR3 reads TGTGCCAGCAGCTCTAGCGGGAGGGAGCAGTTCTTC. It is translated as CASSSSGREQFF.

The chain uses TRBV2 and TRBJ2-3; D is possibly TRBD1 or TRBD2 (6 bases each). V lost 9 bases, J lost 6 bases, and 13 bases lay in between. The germline gives CDR1 SNHLY, CDR2 FYNNEI. This CDR3 region has 12 residues. CDR3 sequence reads: CASRGPGDTQYF. The CDR3 DNA is TGTGCCAGTCGGGGGCCGGGGGATACGCAGTATTTT.

The V and J genes are TRBV20-1 and TRBJ2-1; D is uncertain. Trimming removed 3 bases from V and 8 bases from J, with 8 bases in between. Germline lookup yields CDR1 DFQATT and CDR2 SNEGSKA (reference sequence). The CDR3 consists of 11 residues. DNA of the CDR3: TGCAGTGCTAGTGCATTCGATGAGCAGTTCTTC. This translates into CSASAFDEQFF.

J is TRBJ1-2 and V is TRBV24-1; 7 nucleotides agree with TRBD1. The CDR3 covers 15 residues. The J segment lost 3 bases and the V segment lost 7 bases, leaving 10 bases of the junction unmatched. In germline, CDR1 is KGHDR, CDR2 SFDVKD. The CDR3 loop is CATRGDRVGDYGYTF. CDR3 in DNA: TGTGCCACCAGAGGAGACAGGGTGGGAGACTATGGCTACACCTTC.

This chain joins TRBV7-9 and TRBJ2-2; the D is unclear. The CDR3 runs to 14 residues. V lost 5 bases to trimming and J lost 0 bases, with 7 bases between them. The V gene's germline CDR1 is SEHNR and CDR2 FQNEAQ (reference sequence). For the CDR3, the DNA is TGTGCCAGCAGCCCCGCCGCGAACACCGGGGAGCTGTTTTTT. It encodes CASSPAANTGELFF.

This clone was found once. This chain connects TRBV6-5 to TRBJ1-5; 7 bases align to TRBD1. The CDR3 consists of 15 residues. J was trimmed by 0 bases and V by 6 bases; bases with no gene match: 5. Germline V gene lookup returns CDR1 MNHEY and CDR2 SVGAGI. The CDR3 bases are TGTGCCAGCAGCTCCACAGGGGATAGCAATCAGCCCCAGCATTTT. Its translation: CASSSTGDSNQPQHF.